The 10 T cell receptor beta chains given below trace back to one sample, sequenced in a study of vaccination effects on CD4 cells after COVID-19. CD4+ T cells specific for antigen were expanded with viral peptide pools by the ViraFEST assay before sequencing. A roughly ten-day culture period preceded the isolation of CD4+ T cells. Nucleocapsid antibodies were negative in the vaccine recipients, who had never had SARS-CoV-2 infection. Profiled with immunoSEQ multiplex PCR; TCRdb holds only in-frame clones, not every one. The data contain about 63,000 clones, less than 80% of them singletons. For these TCRs, the target antigens are not known. The source was CD4+ T cells from PBMCs cultured with HCoV-OC43 spike peptides, collected before COVID-19 vaccination. The sample's subset: HCoV-OC43 spike overlapping peptide pool stimulation. These receptors were collected from a human donor who received a COVID-19 vaccine.

V usage is TRBV19 and J usage is TRBJ2-5; D might be TRBD1 or TRBD2, each matching 6 bases. V was trimmed by 5 bases and J by 7 bases, leaving 23 bases between them. Germline assignment: CDR1 LNHDA and CDR2 SQIVND (reference sequence). CDR3 length: 16 amino acids. This chain's CDR3 is CASSAGQLTGGVTQYF. The CDR3 coding sequence is TGTGCCAGTAGTGCCGGACAGCTCACCGGGGGAGTGACCCAGTACTTC.

The CDR3 DNA reads as TGTGCCAGCAGTTACTCGAGAGGGTTCAACTATGGCTACACCTTC. Encoded protein: CASSYSRGFNYGYTF. The chain carries TRBV6-5 and TRBJ1-2; D ambiguous. The V gene's germline CDR1 is MNHEY and CDR2 SVGAGI. The V and J ends lost 0 bases and 2 bases respectively, with 10 bases between them. CDR3 length equals 15 residues.

The chain has TRBV5-1 and TRBJ2-5, with D perhaps matching TRBD1 (6 bases). CDR1 is SGHRS and CDR2 is YFSETQ in the germline V gene. Trimming removed 0 bases at V and 5 bases at J, with 14 bases between. This CDR3 is built from 15 residues. CDR3 coding DNA: TGCGCCAGCAGCTTGGAGGGGGAAGAGGTGGAGACCCAGTACTTC. Residues: CASSLEGEEVETQYF.

The CDR3 spells CASSPGLAGSADTQYF. The CDR3 nucleotides read TGCGCCAGCAGCCCGGGACTAGCGGGGTCGGCAGATACGCAGTATTTT. This chain links TRBV5-1 with TRBJ2-3; 13 bases are a match to TRBD2. With V trimmed by 4 bases and J by 4 bases, 6 bases remained unmatched. CDR1 SGHRS and CDR2 YFSETQ come from the germline V gene. There are 16 residues in the CDR3.

The genes are TRBV7-2 and TRBJ2-3; no definite D call. This CDR3 is built from 14 residues. With 7 bases removed from V and 2 bases from J, the gap between germline ends came to 13 bases. Germline V CDR1 and CDR2: SGHTA, FQGNSA. CDR3 amino acids: CASKNFATTDTQYF. In nucleotides, the CDR3 is TGTGCCAGCAAGAACTTTGCCACCACAGATACGCAGTATTTT.

The chain's CDR3 is CASRNRENQPQHF. The CDR3 DNA reads as TGTGCCAGCAGAAACCGGGAGAATCAGCCCCAGCATTTT. This chain links TRBV27 with TRBJ1-5; D is uncertain. There are 13 residues in the CDR3. Germline CDR1 is MNHEY and CDR2 is SMNVEV (reference sequence). Trimming removed 6 bases at V and 4 bases at J, with 10 bases between.

The V call is TRBV5-1, the J call TRBJ2-3; 14 bases match TRBD2. The CDR3 loop spans 15 amino acids. With 3 bases clipped from V and 8 bases from J, the junction kept 5 bases outside the gene matches. The V gene's germline CDR1 is SGHRS and CDR2 YFSETQ. As DNA, the CDR3 is TGCGCCAGCAGCTCGACTAGCGGGGGGGCCTCTACGCAGTATTTT. Translation gives CASSSTSGGASTQYF.

This chain joins TRBV6-5 and TRBJ2-7; 9 bases are a match to TRBD2. The CDR3 sequence is 13 residues long. Per germline, CDR1 MNHEY and CDR2 SVGAGI. The J segment lost 4 bases and the V segment lost 11 bases, leaving 9 bases of the junction unmatched. CDR3 bases: TGTGCCGCGAGGTCTAGCGGGGAGTACGAGCAGTACGTC. It codes for CAARSSGEYEQYV.

This chain joins TRBV6-6 and TRBJ1-2; perhaps TRBD1 as D (6 bases). Trimming cost V 8 bases and J 4 bases, with 14 bases left between them. The CDR3 has 13 residues. Germline V CDR1 and CDR2: MNHNY, SVGAGI (reference sequence). This chain's CDR3 is CASGLQGLYGYTF. CDR3 bases: TGTGCCAGCGGCCTACAGGGTCTCTATGGCTACACCTTC.

The V gene is TRBV30, the J gene TRBJ2-2; the D gene could be TRBD1 or TRBD2 (7 bases each). The CDR3 consists of 16 residues. V gave up 3 bases and J gave up 5 bases, with 19 bases separating them. Germline values: CDR1 GTSNPN, CDR2 SVGIG (reference sequence). The CDR3 is CAWRNTGTAGTGELFF. CDR3 bases: TGTGCCTGGAGGAACACCGGGACAGCGGGGACCGGGGAGCTGTTTTTT.